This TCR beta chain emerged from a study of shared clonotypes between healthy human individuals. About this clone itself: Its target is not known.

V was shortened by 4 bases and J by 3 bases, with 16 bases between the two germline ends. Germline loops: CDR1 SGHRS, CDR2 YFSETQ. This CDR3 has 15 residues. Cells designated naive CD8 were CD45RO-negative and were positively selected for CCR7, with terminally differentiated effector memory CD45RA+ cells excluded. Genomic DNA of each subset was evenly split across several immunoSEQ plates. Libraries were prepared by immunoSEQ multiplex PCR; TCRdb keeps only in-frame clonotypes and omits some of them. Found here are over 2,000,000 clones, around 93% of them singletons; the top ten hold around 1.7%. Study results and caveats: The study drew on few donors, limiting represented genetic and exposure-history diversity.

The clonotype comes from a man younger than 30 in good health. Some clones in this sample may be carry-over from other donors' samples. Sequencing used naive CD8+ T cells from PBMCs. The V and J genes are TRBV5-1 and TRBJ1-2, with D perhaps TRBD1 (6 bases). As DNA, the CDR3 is TGCGCCAGCAGCATATCAGGGGCTGGGGACTATGGCTACACCTTC. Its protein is CASSISGAGDYGYTF.